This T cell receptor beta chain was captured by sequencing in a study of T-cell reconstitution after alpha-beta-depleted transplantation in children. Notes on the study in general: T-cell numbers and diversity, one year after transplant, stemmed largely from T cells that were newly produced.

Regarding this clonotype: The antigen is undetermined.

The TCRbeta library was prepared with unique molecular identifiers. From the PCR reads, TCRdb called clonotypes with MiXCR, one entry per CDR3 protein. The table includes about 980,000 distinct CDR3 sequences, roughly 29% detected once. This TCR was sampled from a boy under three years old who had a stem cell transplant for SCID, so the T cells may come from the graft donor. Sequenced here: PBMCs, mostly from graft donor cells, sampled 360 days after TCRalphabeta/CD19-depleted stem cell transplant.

CDR3 in amino acids: CASSSPMGQARPETQYF. Here the CDR3 DNA reads TGTGCCAGCAGCTCTCCAATGGGACAGGCTCGGCCGGAGACCCAGTACTTC. This chain connects TRBV5-5 to TRBJ2-5; TRBD1 matches at 8 bases. V shed 3 bases and J 5 bases; nucleotides not matched to a gene: 15. This CDR3 has 17 amino acids. The germline V gene encodes CDR1 SGHKS and CDR2 YYEKEE (reference sequence).